The clone carrying this TCR beta chain has a handful of counts. As yet, its antigen is unknown. The source of the sample is a study of beta chain features in type 1 diabetes. Study-level results: Patients' naive, central memory and regulatory TCRB repertoires appeared more alike than those of healthy donors.

The V segment lost 5 bases and the J segment 5 bases; nucleotides outside the gene matches: 8. The germline V gene encodes CDR1 SGHAT and CDR2 FQNNGV. The CDR3 totals 15 residues. Reverse transcribing all isolated RNA meant expressed TCRB transcripts were sequenced. This table comes from immunoSEQ multiplex PCR, and its TCRdb copy is limited to in-frame clones, with some not included. Among 900,000 or so clones, 15% to 20% were seen once, and the ten largest hold 0.023%. The sequenced sample consisted of naive CD4+ T cells from blood. This TCR derives from a woman in her late teens or twenties in good health. This chain joins TRBV11-2 and TRBJ2-5, with 10 bases identical to TRBD1. The CDR3 DNA sequence: TGTGCCAGCAGCGCCCGACAGGGGGCGGGCGAGACCCAGTACTTC. This gives the protein CASSARQGAGETQYF.